This T cell receptor (beta chain) was identified in a study of vaccination and CD4 T cells after COVID-19 (dated 2022 in TCRdb). Describing the broader study: SARS-CoV-2 positivity had been established in the convalescent patients by nasal swab PCR, and mild disease was recorded in several of these patients and severe disease in one. The convalescent cohort comprised six males and four females, including two Hispanic individuals, seven Caucasians, two Asians and one multiracial person. Participants got two doses of the Pfizer-BioNTech BNT162b2 vaccine (n=8) or two doses of the Moderna mRNA-1273 vaccine (n=2). Post-COVID blood samples from convalescent patients were collected a median of approximately 93 days after diagnosis, with a range of roughly 30 to 161 days. Post-vaccine blood samples were obtained a median of about 72 days after the second vaccine dose, with a range of roughly 14 to 241 days. For stimulating the cultures, overlapping spike peptide pools were used, derived from SARS-CoV-2 as well as from the common cold coronaviruses HCoV-NL63, HCoV-OC43 and HCoV-229E. Control cultures received a CEFX viral epitope pool as the positive control, an HIV-1 Nef peptide pool as the negative control, or no peptide. In some eleven COVID-19 convalescent patients and a handful of infection-naive healthy vaccine recipients, researchers compared the spike-specific CD4+ TCR repertoire from before mRNA vaccination with the repertoire from after.

The meaning of the sample's treatment or condition label: approximately nine-day PBMC culture with coronavirus spike peptide pools or control peptides (ViraFEST assay). The ViraFEST assay, used in the study, expanded antigen-specific T cells with peptide pools and then identified the expanded clonotypes through TCR sequencing. Positive SARS-CoV-2 PCR tests in the convalescent patients dated from March to December 2020, before Alpha, Beta and Delta variants emerged in the United States. Each well held two million PBMCs cultured with roughly 10 ug/ml peptide pools in IMDM containing 5% human AB serum and approximately 10 IU/ml IL-2. Half of the culture medium was replaced with fresh IL-2-containing medium on days 3 and 7. CD4+ T cells were isolated after 10 days of culture through negative selection using the EasySep CD4+ T cell isolation kit. Ficoll-Paque Plus gradient centrifugation was used to isolate PBMCs from whole blood, and the isolated PBMCs were then either used fresh or cryopreserved at -140C. Culture conditions were generally each tested in triplicate wells.

Library construction relied on PCR. At the Johns Hopkins FTIC core, DNA from the cultured CD4+ T cells underwent TCR sequencing with the Oncomine TCR Beta short-read assay. Genomic DNA was extracted from the cultured CD4+ T cells with the QIAamp micro DNA kit. The Oncomine TCR Beta libraries from cultured CD4+ T cells were pooled using unique dual indexes and then sequenced on an Illumina iSeq 100. The study's own analysis went as follows. Non-productive sequences were removed, and CDR3s not starting with C, not ending with F or W, or shorter than 7 amino acids were discarded. Antigen-specific clonotypes were identified using the MANAFEST web application through comparison of peptide-stimulated wells with reference and other culture wells. Positive clones required FDR below 0.05, an odds ratio above 5, and productive frequency above 0.1% in at least two of three replicate wells. A clonotype counted as cross-reactive if it showed significant expansion both in the SARS-CoV-2 spike wells and in at least one common cold coronavirus spike condition. Levenshtein distances (stringdist) and unrooted phylogenetic trees (ape) in R version 3.6.1 were used to assess CDR3 homology. Using fastp at Q25 and MiXCR, TCRdb reprocessed the public reads and kept productive beta chains. Identical CDR3 protein sequences are pooled into one entry, listed with their most common genes and DNA. Here the V and J calls rest on TCRdb's processing, not on the authors' analysis. Across this sample there are approximately 10,000 distinct CDR3 sequences, with approximately 57% seen only once. The top ten clonotypes cover around a quarter of the sample.

Remarks on this clonotype: Its antigen remains undetermined. Base qualities are not provided; no much larger clone lies one nucleotide away.

From a lookup of the germline V gene, CDR1 and CDR2 are SNHLY and FYNNEI. CDR3 length: 14 amino acids, cysteine to phenylalanine. The kept DNA is CDR3 alone, 42 bases in frame from the first base. V is reduced by 2 bases and J by 1 base, leaving a spacing of 8 bases between them. General findings and caveats noted by the study authors: Nearly all vaccine-specific clones in convalescent patients (304 of 307) were mono-reactive for SARS-CoV-2 spike rather than cross-reactive with common cold coronaviruses. Only a relatively small number of convalescent patients were included in the study, and early timepoints following natural infection were not analyzed. Among the post-vaccine SARS-CoV-2-reactive clones in convalescent patients, a median approximately 86% showed up only after vaccination, which suggests vaccine-specific priming. The median number of SARS-CoV-2-reactive clonotypes rose from under 25 after infection to around 40 after vaccination, but the change was not significant.

The rearranged segments are TRBV2 and TRBJ1-1; the D gene is unclear. The TCR was taken from a human donor who had recovered from COVID-19. What was sequenced was CD4+ T cells from blood, cultured in vitro. CDR3 region: CASSERGRNTEAFF. The DNA sequence is given as TGTGCCAGCAGTGAACGCGGACGGAACACTGAAGCTTTCTTT.